This note documents a single TCR beta chain sequence. The treatment here: roughly 18 received Ad26.COV2.S at low or high dose, single or two shots; 5 received placebo; per-sample allocation not given. Sampling took place 63 days after the first vaccine or placebo injection. Sequencing was performed with immunoSEQ multiplex PCR; in TCRdb, only in-frame clones are kept and a portion is missing. The sample yields about 280,000 clones, more than 70% seen once. This specimen comes from a study of Ad26.COV2.S vaccination and SARS-CoV-2 variants. Germline values: CDR1 SQVTM, CDR2 ANQGSEA. This CDR3 has 12 amino acids. V lost 4 bases, J lost 8 bases, and 14 bases lay in between.

The rearrangement uses TRBV29-1 and TRBJ1-2; D remains unclear. The TCR was taken from a person aged 18 to 65 who received the Ad26.COV2.S COVID-19 vaccine or a placebo. The specimen comprised peripheral blood, sampled in a trial of Ad26.COV2.S vaccine versus placebo. The CDR3 region has the DNA TGCAGCGTTGGGGTAGGGCAGCGGGGCTACACCTTC. It encodes CSVGVGQRGYTF.